This is a list of T cell receptor beta chains from one sample in a study of blood T cells in healthy people across ages. MiXCR, run by TCRdb on the 5' RACE reads, gives a single entry per CDR3 protein. The sample shows almost 550,000 distinct CDR3 sequences, 24% of them seen only once. The sample was also reused in another study, on T cells of mothers and their children.

What was sequenced was blood. All receptors come from a boy aged 5-17 years in good health. Each CDR3 is given with its conserved first and last residue.

V gene,J gene,CDR3 protein
TRBV7-2,NA,CASSSYYQEQFF
TRBV5-5,TRBJ2-7,CASSADTDYSYEQYF
TRBV10-3,TRBJ1-2,CAISEGTGLPYGYTF
TRBV28,TRBJ2-1,CASSLTGAQEQFF
TRBV3-1,TRBJ1-1,CASSRPGRGSTHTEAFF
TRBV6-5,TRBJ1-1,CASRAFGNTEAFF
TRBV7-2,TRBJ1-5,CASSTNPKGQSYSNQPQHF
TRBV21-1,TRBJ1-3,CASSKWRGRSGNTIYF
TRBV13,NA,CASSAGPTYNEQFF
TRBV4-2,TRBJ2-5,CASSQDTGGETQYF
TRBV18,TRBJ2-1,CASSLTTSGYNEQFF
TRBV9,TRBJ2-2,CASSVEHNTGELFF
TRBV15,TRBJ2-7,CATSTLADHELEQYF
TRBV24-1,TRBJ2-1,CATSDSSNEQFF
TRBV7-9,TRBJ2-7,CATQGTSSYEQYF
TRBV19,TRBJ2-2,CASTPGAGELFF
TRBV7-2,TRBJ2-3,CASSIDTTDTQYF
TRBV29-1,TRBJ1-4,CSAIMGRPEKLFF
TRBV14,TRBJ2-7,CASSQYGTSGYEQYF
TRBV20-1,TRBJ1-2,CSASSGTLYGYTF
TRBV28,TRBJ2-1,CASSQRTSGISYNEQFF
TRBV6-2/TRBV6-3,TRBJ2-3,CASSIIGTASTDTQYF
TRBV5-1,TRBJ2-2,CASSLTLAGGADNGELFF
TRBV5-4,TRBJ2-4,CASSLEPLTNIQYF
TRBV11-2,TRBJ2-5,CASSLVMTEWETQYF
TRBV20-1,TRBJ1-6,CSASSRARTGAFIPYNSPLHF
TRBV27,TRBJ2-4,CASSPSAYRDIAKNTQYF
TRBV7-9,NA,CASSYPQGYEDEQYF
TRBV9,TRBJ2-6,CASSVGTVIDVLTF
TRBV3-1,TRBJ2-5,CASSQDPLAGGQETQYF
TRBV9,NA,CASSIDGGVNEQFF
TRBV27,TRBJ1-6,CASSDGQGGNSPLHF
TRBV4-1,TRBJ1-2,CASSSRVANYGYTF
TRBV7-2,TRBJ2-1,CASSLVSGRGLGEQFF
TRBV9,TRBJ2-7,CASSPRGASSVDEQYF
TRBV5-1,TRBJ2-5,CASSPGLEPYQETQYF
TRBV5-5,TRBJ2-3,CASSVEDTQYF
TRBV7-7,TRBJ1-1,CASSHPQNVGQLMNTEAFF
TRBV28,TRBJ2-5,CASSSPGLGQETQYF
TRBV12-3/TRBV12-4,TRBJ1-4,CASRLQGLTNEKLFF
TRBV14,TRBJ2-5,CASSQGAETQYF